The 28 T cell receptor beta chains presented below share a single source sample, sequenced in a study of T-cell memory formation after mild COVID-19. TCRdb itself ran the 5' RACE reads through MiXCR, one entry per CDR3 protein. The table records 25,000 to 30,000 distinct CDR3 sequences, roughly an eighth of them present only once. Sequenced input: PBMCs or a T cell subset sorted from them (not recorded which). The receptors derive from an adult woman who had mild COVID-19 (a few samples of this study predate the infection). Cell type and time point are not known.

This clonotype occurred a few times. This sequence joins TRBV30 and TRBJ2-4, with no clear D. The CDR3 runs 15 residues. The V end was cut by 0 bases, the J end by 7 bases, with 16 bases between. CDR1 is GTSNPN, CDR2 SVGIG, per germline (reference sequence). The CDR3 coding sequence is TGTGCCTGGAGTGTAAGTGGGGTTGCCCTGAACATTCAGTACTTC. As protein: CAWSVSGVALNIQYF.

This clonotype was recorded many times. The CDR3 spells CSAAQPGQGRNEQFF. The CDR3 DNA reads as TGCAGTGCTGCCCAACCGGGACAGGGGAGGAATGAGCAGTTCTTC. The chain combines TRBV20-1 with TRBJ2-1; 10 bases map to TRBD1. The CDR3 contains 15 residues. The V gene end was trimmed by 5 bases and the J gene end by 7 bases; junction bases not matched to a gene: 11. Germline loops: CDR1 DFQATT, CDR2 SNEGSKA (reference sequence).

In this sample, this clonotype turned up many times. The rearrangement uses TRBV30 and TRBJ1-2, with D possibly TRBD1 on 5 matching bases. Trimming cost V 5 bases and J 7 bases, with 14 bases left between them. CDR3 length: 12 residues. Germline V lookup: CDR1 GTSNPN, CDR2 SVGIG (reference sequence). This CDR3 is CAWQGDGLGYTF. CDR3 sequence (DNA): TGTGCCTGGCAGGGCGACGGGCTTGGCTACACCTTC.

This clonotype was picked up many times. The junction departs from the called germline gene at one end, perhaps through a read error. The genes are TRBV12-3 or TRBV12-4 and TRBJ2-7; 9 nucleotides line up with TRBD2. There are 16 residues in the CDR3. In DNA, the CDR3 is TGTGCCAGCAGTTCGGTAATGGGACTAGCCTCCAACGAGCAGTACTTC. Amino acids: CASSSVMGLASNEQYF.

This clonotype was seen repeatedly, ten times or more. The chain links TRBV12-3 or TRBV12-4 to TRBJ1-2; 10 bases agree with TRBD1. Trimming cost V 6 bases and J 5 bases; bases outside gene matches: 12. This CDR3 has 16 amino acids. CDR3 in DNA: TGTGCCAGCAGCCAAACCCCGACAGGGGGCGGGTATGGCTACACCTTC. This codes for CASSQTPTGGGYGYTF.

This clonotype appeared many times. The CDR3 is CASTTGGQPQHF. The CDR3 DNA follows: TGTGCCAGCACCACCGGGGGTCAGCCCCAGCATTTT. The J gene is TRBJ1-5, the V gene TRBV7-9, with D perhaps matching TRBD1 (5 bases). There are 12 residues in the CDR3. V lost 7 bases, J lost 6 bases, and 10 bases lay in between. Germline V CDR1 and CDR2: SEHNR, FQNEAQ (reference sequence). Full variable domain (missing parts from reference TRBV7-9 and TRBJ1-5): DTGVSQNPRHKITKRGQNVTFRCDPISEHNRLYWYRQTLGQGPEFLTYFQNEAQLEKSRLLSDRFSAERPKGSFSTLEIQRTEQGDSAMYLCASTTGGQPQHFGDGTRLSIL.

This clonotype has ten or more counts. The genes are TRBV5-4 and TRBJ2-7; D uncertain. Trimming stripped 1 base from V and 5 bases from J, with 13 bases between. The length of the CDR3 is 14 residues. The germline V gene encodes CDR1 SGHNT and CDR2 YYREEE (reference sequence). This chain's CDR3 is CASSLFQRRDEQYF. Here the CDR3 DNA reads TGTGCCAGCAGCTTGTTTCAACGGCGAGACGAGCAGTACTTC.

This clonotype appeared many times. The V gene is TRBV5-6, the J gene TRBJ2-1; 7 positions agree with TRBD2. CDR3 length: 14 residues. Germline values: CDR1 SGHDT, CDR2 YYEEEE. Trimming cost V 4 bases and J 4 bases; bases outside gene matches: 5. The CDR3 is CASSHGLGYNEQFF. The CDR3 region has the DNA TGTGCCAGCAGCCACGGACTAGGGTACAATGAGCAGTTCTTC.

The table lists this clonotype with many counts. The rearrangement uses TRBV6-2 or TRBV6-3 and TRBJ1-6; tentatively, D is TRBD1 (5 bases). Between the trimmed V and J ends, which lost 0 bases and 9 bases, there was a span of 6 bases. Germline CDR1 MNHEY, CDR2 SVGEGT. The CDR3 has 13 amino acids. The CDR3, as DNA: TGTGCCAGCAGTTACTCGGGGACTTCACCCCTCCACTTT. It is translated as CASSYSGTSPLHF.

This chain joins TRBV29-1 and TRBJ2-3; no clear D. The CDR3 totals 14 residues. V shed 8 bases and J shed 0 bases, with 15 bases lying between them. The V gene's germline CDR1 is SQVTM and CDR2 ANQGSEA. DNA of the CDR3: TGCAGCTTTCTGACTTCGTCTAGCACAGATACGCAGTATTTT. It translates to CSFLTSSSTDTQYF.

This clonotype was counted many times. The chain uses TRBV18 and TRBJ1-3, with TRBD1 identical over 7 bases. CDR3 length: 17 amino acids. From germline, CDR1 is KGHSH and CDR2 LQKENI. J gave up 2 bases and V 5 bases, and 12 bases lay outside the gene matches. The CDR3 spells CASSFVQGIGPGNTIYF. The CDR3 DNA is TGTGCCAGCTCATTTGTACAGGGGATCGGGCCTGGAAACACCATATATTTT.

In its sample, this clonotype was seen many times. This rearrangement joins TRBV18 to TRBJ1-1, with 7 nucleotides matching TRBD1. The CDR3 is 14 amino acids. Trimming took 4 bases from V and 1 from J; bases not matched to a gene: 3. CDR1 and CDR2 (germline): KGHSH, LQKENI. The CDR3 spells CASSQGAGNTEAFF. The CDR3 DNA follows: TGTGCCAGCTCACAGGGGGCGGGGAACACTGAAGCTTTCTTT. Supplemented by reference TRBV18 and TRBJ1-1, the full variable domain reads NAGVMQNPRHLVRRRGQEARLRCSPMKGHSHVYWYRQLPEEGLKFMVYLQKENIIDESGMPKERFSAEFPKEGPSILRIQQVVRGDSAAYFCASSQGAGNTEAFFGQGTRLTVV.

This clonotype has at least ten counts. This CDR3 reads CSARAPGQQETQYF. The CDR3 bases are TGCAGTGCTAGAGCTCCGGGACAGCAAGAGACCCAGTACTTC. The rearrangement joins TRBV20-1 to TRBJ2-5; TRBD1 aligns across 7 bases. V gave up 1 base and J gave up 2 bases; unmatched junction bases: 4. CDR1 DFQATT and CDR2 SNEGSKA come from the germline V gene (reference sequence). The CDR3 is made up of 14 amino acids.

This clonotype was seen at least ten times. The rearrangement joins TRBV7-9 to TRBJ2-3; D is uncertain. The CDR3 consists of 11 residues. In germline, CDR1 is SEHNR, CDR2 FQNEAQ (reference sequence). Trimming cost V 0 bases and J 5 bases, with 0 bases left between them. Here the CDR3 reads CASSLADTQYF. CDR3 bases: TGTGCCAGCAGCTTAGCAGATACGCAGTATTTT.

This clonotype was detected ten times or more. This chain links TRBV10-3 with TRBJ2-7; 8 nucleotides align to TRBD1. The CDR3 is made up of 17 amino acids. Germline V gene lookup returns CDR1 ENHRY and CDR2 SYGVKD. V trimming: 4 bases; J trimming: 4 bases; junction bases outside the gene matches: 15. CDR3 protein: CAISGAPDRGGWYEQYF. The CDR3 DNA is TGTGCCATCAGTGGGGCTCCAGACAGGGGCGGCTGGTACGAGCAGTACTTC.

The gene calls are TRBV2 and TRBJ2-7, with 9 bases matching TRBD1. Germline V gives CDR1 SNHLY, CDR2 FYNNEI. V dropped 4 bases and J dropped 5; count of bases not matched to a gene: 12. The CDR3 consists of 16 residues. The CDR3 coding sequence is TGTGCCAGCAGTGCGGGACAGGGCAACCTAATCCACGAGCAGTACTTC. Its translation: CASSAGQGNLIHEQYF.

The sample holds many counts of this clonotype. CDR3 sequence (DNA): TGTGCCAGCAGCCAAGAACTAGCAGCTCAAGAGACCCAGTACTTC. Residues: CASSQELAAQETQYF. This chain uses TRBV4-2 with TRBJ2-5, with D possibly TRBD2 on 6 matching bases. CDR1 is LGHNA and CDR2 is YNFKEQ in the germline V gene. V was cut by 0 bases and J by 2 bases, with 10 bases left in between. CDR3 length: 15 residues.

This clonotype was observed many times. V usage is TRBV20-1 and J usage is TRBJ2-2; D is perhaps TRBD1 (6 bases). The CDR3 extends over 17 amino acids. V was shortened by 2 bases and J by 4 bases, with 20 bases between the two germline ends. Germline CDR1 is DFQATT and CDR2 is SNEGSKA (reference sequence). The CDR3 coding sequence is TGCAGTGCTAGACGAGCTGGGGGCCAAGGGTCCACCGGGGAGCTGTTTTTT. This encodes CSARRAGGQGSTGELFF.

This clonotype was recorded many times. The V and J genes are TRBV2 and TRBJ2-5; 8 bases fit TRBD1. This CDR3 spans 15 amino acids. CDR1 and CDR2 (germline): SNHLY, FYNNEI. Trimming removed 8 bases from V and 5 bases from J; junction bases left unmatched: 13. CDR3 in amino acids: CASHSRTGWEETQYF. The CDR3 DNA reads TGTGCCAGCCATTCCAGGACAGGGTGGGAGGAGACCCAGTACTTC.

This clonotype was found many times. CDR3 amino acids: CATSPLLAGGPSDTQYF. Here the CDR3 DNA reads TGTGCCACCTCCCCTCTGCTAGCGGGGGGGCCTTCAGATACGCAGTATTTT. The chain combines TRBV6-1 with TRBJ2-3; 12 bases match TRBD2. The CDR3 sequence is 17 residues long. The J segment lost 4 bases and the V segment lost 10 bases, leaving 15 bases of the junction unmatched. In germline, CDR1 is MNHNS, CDR2 SASEGT.

This clonotype was recorded only once. The rearrangement links TRBV7-6 to TRBJ2-2; D remains unclear. The CDR3 is 13 residues long. Germline V gives CDR1 SGHVS, CDR2 FNYEAQ. V was pared by 1 base and J by 3 bases, with 3 bases between. This chain's CDR3 is CASSLEDTGELFF. The CDR3 DNA follows: TGTGCCAGCAGCTTAGAGGACACCGGGGAGCTGTTTTTT.

This clonotype turned up a few times. V usage is TRBV5-5 and J usage is TRBJ1-1, with no clear D. Between the trimmed V and J ends, which lost 4 bases and 1 base, there was a span of 11 bases. Germline CDR1 reads SGHKS; CDR2 reads YYEKEE (reference sequence). This CDR3 spans 14 amino acids. The CDR3 spells CASSRMEGNTEAFF. In DNA form, the CDR3 reads TGTGCCAGCAGCCGCATGGAAGGGAACACTGAAGCTTTCTTT.

At least ten counts were recorded for this clonotype. The chain recombines TRBV5-5 with TRBJ2-7; D is perhaps TRBD2 (6 bases). The CDR3 is 13 residues long. Germline V CDR1 and CDR2: SGHKS, YYEKEE (reference sequence). With 3 bases removed from V and 2 bases from J, the gap between germline ends came to 9 bases. This chain's CDR3 is CASSWDFAYEQYF. CDR3 in DNA: TGTGCCAGCAGCTGGGACTTTGCCTACGAGCAGTACTTC.

The chain recombines TRBV30 with TRBJ1-2; 7 bases fit TRBD1. CDR1 and CDR2 from the germline V gene are GTSNPN and SVGIG (reference sequence). V lost 4 bases, J lost 0 bases, and 2 bases stayed unmatched. The CDR3 contains 13 residues. The CDR3 nucleotides read TGTGCCTGGACTGGGACAGCTAACTATGGCTACACCTTC. Protein: CAWTGTANYGYTF.

There are many counts of this clonotype. The chain has TRBV24-1 and TRBJ2-2, with D tentatively TRBD1 (6 bases). CDR1 KGHDR and CDR2 SFDVKD come from the germline V gene. The CDR3 spans 15 residues. V was trimmed by 5 bases and J by 4 bases, leaving 13 bases between them. The CDR3 sequence is CATSGGQSVTGELFF. CDR3 nucleotide sequence: TGTGCCACCAGTGGGGGACAATCCGTCACCGGGGAGCTGTTTTTT.

This clonotype was picked up many times. The V call is TRBV29-1, the J call TRBJ2-5, with D perhaps TRBD2 (7 bases). V was pared by 4 bases and J by 1 base, with 16 bases between. CDR3 length: 15 amino acids. CDR1 is SQVTM, CDR2 ANQGSEA, per germline. In DNA form, the CDR3 reads TGCAGCGTTGTCCTCAGGGGAGGGATCCAAGAGACCCAGTACTTC. This gives the protein CSVVLRGGIQETQYF.

This clonotype is medium-sized within its sample. The J gene is TRBJ1-3, the V gene TRBV5-1, with D unresolved. The length of the CDR3 is 15 residues. Trimming cost V 4 bases and J 0 bases, with 11 bases left between them. Germline V gene lookup returns CDR1 SGHRS and CDR2 YFSETQ. As DNA, the CDR3 is TGCGCCAGCAGCCCGGATCCGAGCTCTGGAAACACCATATATTTT. Its protein product is CASSPDPSSGNTIYF.

The chain combines TRBV6-5 with TRBJ2-5; 8 nucleotides align to TRBD2. The V gene's germline CDR1 is MNHEY and CDR2 SVGAGI. This CDR3 contains 17 residues. With V trimmed by 0 bases and J by 2 bases, 8 bases remained unmatched. CDR3 region: CASSYSIPSGRQETQYF. The CDR3 region has the DNA TGTGCCAGCAGTTACTCGATACCTAGCGGGCGTCAAGAGACCCAGTACTTC.